This record looks at one T cell receptor beta chain sequence and its context. Its specificity is unknown. These data come from a study of cytotoxic CD8 clonotypes in ibrutinib-treated CLL. Whole-study context: The samples contained over 250,000 productive templates on average. They also contained an average of roughly 99,000 productive rearrangements. Study-level findings and limits: Sampling schedules were unmatched across sustained-remission and progressing patients.

The CDR3 covers 14 residues. Germline CDR1 MNHEY, CDR2 SVGAGI. V was trimmed by 5 bases and J by 5 bases, leaving 15 bases between them. PBMCs were cryopreserved, and roughly 2 micrograms of genomic DNA from them went into TCR beta libraries. Sequencing was performed with immunoSEQ multiplex PCR; in TCRdb, only in-frame clones are kept and a portion is missing. The sample has approximately 45,000 clones; roughly three quarters are singletons. This sample comprised PBMCs, obtained after 12 months of ibrutinib treatment. This clonotype was obtained from a human donor with chronic lymphocytic leukemia. V usage is TRBV6-5 and J usage is TRBJ1-2, with a tentative D call TRBD1 (6 bases). The CDR3 protein is CASSEEWTAYGYTF. The CDR3 DNA reads as TGTGCCAGCAGTGAGGAATGGACAGCTTATGGCTACACCTTC.